This T cell receptor beta chain was retrieved from a study of OX40 agonist ivuxolimab in advanced cancers. As for the study in general: Every 2 weeks, patients got intravenous ivuxolimab at one of six dose levels (0.01-10 mg/kg). Therapy given before enrollment (anti-PD-1, anti-PD-L1 or anti-CTLA-4) was allowed, and approximately 40% had some.

Sequenced by immunoSEQ multiplex PCR; TCRdb stores in-frame clones only, minus some. Among 50,000 to 60,000 clones listed, about 90% were seen once. About this clone: Its specificity is unknown.

Germline lookup yields CDR1 MGHRA and CDR2 YSYEKL. The CDR3 loop spans 15 amino acids. Between the trimmed V and J ends, which lost 5 bases and 5 bases, there was a span of 16 bases. Exclusion applied to patients with autoimmune disease history or systemic immunosuppression. Study-level points and caveats: At 0.1 to 3.0 mg/kg, CD4+ and CD8+ blood T cells expanded clonally by week 6.

This specimen consisted of CD4+ or CD8+ T cells sorted from blood, obtained in a trial of the OX40 agonist ivuxolimab. V is TRBV4-1 and J is TRBJ2-1; maybe TRBD1 (7 bases). The receptor was isolated from an adult with an advanced solid tumor such as melanoma, head and neck, liver or kidney cancer. The CDR3 reads CASSVMGRGDNEQFF. The DNA of the CDR3 is TGCGCCAGCAGCGTAATGGGCAGGGGGGACAATGAGCAGTTCTTC.